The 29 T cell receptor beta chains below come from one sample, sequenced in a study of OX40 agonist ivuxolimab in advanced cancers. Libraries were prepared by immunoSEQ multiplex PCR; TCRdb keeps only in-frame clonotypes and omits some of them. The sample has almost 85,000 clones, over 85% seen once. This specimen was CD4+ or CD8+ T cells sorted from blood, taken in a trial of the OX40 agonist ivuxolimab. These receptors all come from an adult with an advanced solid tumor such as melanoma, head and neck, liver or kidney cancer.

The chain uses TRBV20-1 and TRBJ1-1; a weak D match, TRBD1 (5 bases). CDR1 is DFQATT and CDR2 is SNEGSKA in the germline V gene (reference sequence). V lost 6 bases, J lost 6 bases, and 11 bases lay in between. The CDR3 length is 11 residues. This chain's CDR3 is CSAIRGAEAFF. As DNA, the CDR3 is TGCAGTGCGATTCGGGGGGCTGAAGCTTTCTTT.

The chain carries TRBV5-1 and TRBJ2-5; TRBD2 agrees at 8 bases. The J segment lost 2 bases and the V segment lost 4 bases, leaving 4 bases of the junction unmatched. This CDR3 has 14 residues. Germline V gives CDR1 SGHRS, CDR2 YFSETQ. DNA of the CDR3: TGCGCCAGCAGCCCGGGGGGGGGTCAAGAGACCCAGTACTTC. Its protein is CASSPGGGQETQYF.

CDR3 in amino acids: CASSLGTSGRFSYEQYF. CDR3 nucleotides: TGTGCCAGCAGCTTAGGGACTAGCGGGAGGTTCTCCTACGAGCAGTACTTC. The V call is TRBV7-2, the J call TRBJ2-7; 14 bases align to TRBD2. V lost 1 base and J lost 0; bases outside the gene matches: 2. Germline V gene sequence: CDR1 SGHTA, CDR2 FQGNSA. This CDR3 spans 17 amino acids.

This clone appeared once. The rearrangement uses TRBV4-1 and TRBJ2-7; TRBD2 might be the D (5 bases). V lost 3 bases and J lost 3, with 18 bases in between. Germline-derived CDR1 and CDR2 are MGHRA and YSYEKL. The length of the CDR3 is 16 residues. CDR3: CASSQTLGEGGYEQYF. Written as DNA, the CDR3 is TGCGCCAGCAGCCAGACCCTAGGCGAGGGTGGCTACGAGCAGTACTTC.

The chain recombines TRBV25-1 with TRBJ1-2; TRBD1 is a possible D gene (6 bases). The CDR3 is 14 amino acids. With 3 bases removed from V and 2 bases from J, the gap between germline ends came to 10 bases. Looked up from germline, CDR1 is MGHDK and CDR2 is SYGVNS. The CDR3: CASSDWGLNYGYTF. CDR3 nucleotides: TGTGCCAGCAGTGATTGGGGGCTGAACTATGGCTACACCTTC.

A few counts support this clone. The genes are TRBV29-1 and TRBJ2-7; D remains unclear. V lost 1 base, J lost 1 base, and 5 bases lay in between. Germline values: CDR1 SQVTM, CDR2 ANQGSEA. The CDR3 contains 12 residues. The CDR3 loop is CSVEGRSYEQYF. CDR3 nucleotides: TGCAGCGTTGAAGGCCGTTCCTACGAGCAGTACTTC.

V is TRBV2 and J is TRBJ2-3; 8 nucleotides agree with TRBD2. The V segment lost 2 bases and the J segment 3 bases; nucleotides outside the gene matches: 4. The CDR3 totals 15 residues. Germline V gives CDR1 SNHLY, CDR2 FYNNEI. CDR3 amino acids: CASSETGGGTDTQYF. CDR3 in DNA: TGTGCCAGCAGTGAAACCGGGGGGGGGACAGATACGCAGTATTTT.

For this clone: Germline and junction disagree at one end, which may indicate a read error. The CDR3 sequence is CASSLDGAGGPYEQFF. The CDR3 DNA sequence: TGTGCTAGCAGCTTAGATGGAGCGGGAGGGCCCTATGAGCAGTTCTTC. V and J are TRBV7-7 and TRBJ2-1; TRBD2 agrees at 10 bases. The CDR3 runs to 16 residues. Per the germline V gene, CDR1 is SSHAT and CDR2 is FNYEAQ (reference sequence). The full variable domain, in which reference TRBV7-7 and TRBJ2-1 provide the parts outside the CDR3, is GAGVSQSPRYKVTKRGQDVTLRCDPISSHATLYWYQQALGQGPEFLTYFNYEAQPDKSGLPSDRFSAERPEGSISTLTIQRTEQRDSAMYRCASSLDGAGGPYEQFFGPGTRLTVL.

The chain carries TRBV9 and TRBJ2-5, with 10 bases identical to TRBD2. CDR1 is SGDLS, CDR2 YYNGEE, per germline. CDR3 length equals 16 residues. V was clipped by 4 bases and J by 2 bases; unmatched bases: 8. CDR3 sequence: CASSPWIAGGQETQYF. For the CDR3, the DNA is TGTGCCAGCAGCCCCTGGATAGCGGGAGGTCAAGAGACCCAGTACTTC.

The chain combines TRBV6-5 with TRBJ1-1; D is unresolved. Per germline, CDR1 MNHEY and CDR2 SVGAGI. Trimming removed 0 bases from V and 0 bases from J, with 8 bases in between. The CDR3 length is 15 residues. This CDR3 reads CASSYSVRMNTEAFF. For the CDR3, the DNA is TGTGCCAGCAGTTACTCCGTGCGCATGAACACTGAAGCTTTCTTT.

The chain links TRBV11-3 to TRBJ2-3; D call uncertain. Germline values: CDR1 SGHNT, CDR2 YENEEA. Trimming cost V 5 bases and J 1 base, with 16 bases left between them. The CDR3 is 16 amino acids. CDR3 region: CASSLGLGSRTDTQYF. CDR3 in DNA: TGTGCCAGCAGCCTAGGGCTAGGGTCCCGCACAGATACGCAGTATTTT.

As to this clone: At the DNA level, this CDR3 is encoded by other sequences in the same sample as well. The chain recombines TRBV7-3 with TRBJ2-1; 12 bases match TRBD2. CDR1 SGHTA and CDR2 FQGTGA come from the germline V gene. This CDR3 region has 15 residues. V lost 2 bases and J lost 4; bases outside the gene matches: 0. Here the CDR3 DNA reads TGTGCCAGCAGCTTAGGACTAGCGGGATACAATGAGCAGTTCTTC. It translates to CASSLGLAGYNEQFF.

The chain's CDR3 is CASSIVGGGYNEQFF. As DNA, the CDR3 is TGTGCCAGTAGTATAGTAGGGGGCGGCTACAATGAGCAGTTCTTC. The rearrangement links TRBV19 to TRBJ2-1; TRBD1 matches at 7 bases. Germline CDR1 is LNHDA and CDR2 is SQIVND (reference sequence). The ends lost 1 base at V and 3 bases at J; junction bases unmatched: 3. The length of the CDR3 is 15 residues.

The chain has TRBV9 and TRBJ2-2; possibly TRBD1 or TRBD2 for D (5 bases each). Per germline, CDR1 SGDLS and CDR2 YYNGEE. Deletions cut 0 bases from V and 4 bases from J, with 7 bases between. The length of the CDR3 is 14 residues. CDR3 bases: TGTGCCAGCAGCGTAGGAGGGACCACCGGGGAGCTGTTTTTT. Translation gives CASSVGGTTGELFF.

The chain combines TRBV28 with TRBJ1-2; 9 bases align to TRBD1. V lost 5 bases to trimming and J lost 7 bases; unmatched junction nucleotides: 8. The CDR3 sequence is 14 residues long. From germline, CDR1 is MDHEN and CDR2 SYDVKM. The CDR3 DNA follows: TGTGCCAGCAGTCCACCGGGACAGGGACGTGGCTACACCTTC. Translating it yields CASSPPGQGRGYTF.

The DNA of the CDR3 is TGCGCCAGCAGCCAAGATCTCTCCGGGACAGGAGCTAACTATGGCTACACCTTC. Amino acids: CASSQDLSGTGANYGYTF. This chain uses TRBV4-3 with TRBJ1-2; 8 positions agree with TRBD1. Looked up from germline, CDR1 is LGHNA and CDR2 is YSLEER. J gave up 0 bases and V 0 bases, and 9 bases lay outside the gene matches. The CDR3 spans 18 residues.

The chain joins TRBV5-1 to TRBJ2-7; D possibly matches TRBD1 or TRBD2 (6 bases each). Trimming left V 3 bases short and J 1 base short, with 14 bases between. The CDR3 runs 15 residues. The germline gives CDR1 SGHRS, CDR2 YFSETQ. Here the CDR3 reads CASSWGASGSYEQYF. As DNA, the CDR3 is TGCGCCAGCAGCTGGGGGGCCAGCGGGTCCTACGAGCAGTACTTC.

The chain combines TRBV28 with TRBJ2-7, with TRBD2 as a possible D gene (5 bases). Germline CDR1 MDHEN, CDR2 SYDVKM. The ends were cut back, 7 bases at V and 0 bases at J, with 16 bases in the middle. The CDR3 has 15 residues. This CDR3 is CASTVAGSASYEQYF. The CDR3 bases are TGTGCCAGCACCGTTGCGGGTTCGGCCTCCTACGAGCAGTACTTC.

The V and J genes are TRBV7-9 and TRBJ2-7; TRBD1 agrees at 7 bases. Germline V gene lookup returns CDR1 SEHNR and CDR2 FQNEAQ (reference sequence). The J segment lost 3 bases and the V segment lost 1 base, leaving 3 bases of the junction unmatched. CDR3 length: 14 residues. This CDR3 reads CASSLDWDSYEQYF. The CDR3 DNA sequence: TGTGCCAGCAGCTTAGATTGGGACAGCTACGAGCAGTACTTC.

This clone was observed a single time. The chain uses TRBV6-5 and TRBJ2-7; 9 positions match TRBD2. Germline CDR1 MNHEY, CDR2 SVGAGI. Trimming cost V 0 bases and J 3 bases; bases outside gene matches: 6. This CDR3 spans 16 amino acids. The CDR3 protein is CASSYSRLAAFYEQYF. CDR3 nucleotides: TGTGCCAGCAGTTACTCGAGACTAGCGGCTTTCTACGAGCAGTACTTC.

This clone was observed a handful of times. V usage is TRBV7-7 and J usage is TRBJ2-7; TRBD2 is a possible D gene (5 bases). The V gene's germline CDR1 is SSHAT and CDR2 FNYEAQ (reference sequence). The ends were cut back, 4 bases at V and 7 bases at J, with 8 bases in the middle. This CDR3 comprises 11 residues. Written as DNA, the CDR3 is TGTGCCAGCAGCTCGGGAACAGAGCAGTACTTC. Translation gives CASSSGTEQYF.

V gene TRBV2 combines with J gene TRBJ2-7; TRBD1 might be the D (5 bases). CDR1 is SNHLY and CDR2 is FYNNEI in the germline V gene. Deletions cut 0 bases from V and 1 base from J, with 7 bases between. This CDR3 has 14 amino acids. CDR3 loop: CASSEAPGSYEQYF. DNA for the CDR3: TGTGCCAGCAGTGAAGCGCCAGGGTCCTACGAGCAGTACTTC.

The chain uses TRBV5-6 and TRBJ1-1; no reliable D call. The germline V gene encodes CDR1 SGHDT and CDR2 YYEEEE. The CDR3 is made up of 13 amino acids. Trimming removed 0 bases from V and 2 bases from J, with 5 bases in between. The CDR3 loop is CASSLGYNTEAFF. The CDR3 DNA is TGTGCCAGCAGCTTGGGATATAACACTGAAGCTTTCTTT. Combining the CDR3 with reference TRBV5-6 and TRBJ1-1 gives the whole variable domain DAGVTQSPTHLIKTRGQQVTLRCSPKSGHDTVSWYQQALGQGPQFIFQYYEEEERQRGNFPDRFSGHQFPNYSSELNVNALLLGDSALYLCASSLGYNTEAFFGQGTRLTVV.

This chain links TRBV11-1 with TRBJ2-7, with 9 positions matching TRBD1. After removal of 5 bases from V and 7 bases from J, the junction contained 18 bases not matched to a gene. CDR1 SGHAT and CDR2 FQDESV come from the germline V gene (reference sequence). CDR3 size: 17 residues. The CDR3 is CASSIQRNRGLMGEQYF. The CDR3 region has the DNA TGTGCCAGCAGCATACAACGGAACAGGGGGCTGATGGGGGAGCAGTACTTC.

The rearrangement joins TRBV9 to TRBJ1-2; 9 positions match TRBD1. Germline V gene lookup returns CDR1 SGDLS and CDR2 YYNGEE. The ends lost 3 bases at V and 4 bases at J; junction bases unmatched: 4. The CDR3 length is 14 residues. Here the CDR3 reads CASSAPTGGYGYTF. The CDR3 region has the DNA TGTGCCAGCAGCGCTCCGACAGGGGGCTATGGCTACACCTTC.

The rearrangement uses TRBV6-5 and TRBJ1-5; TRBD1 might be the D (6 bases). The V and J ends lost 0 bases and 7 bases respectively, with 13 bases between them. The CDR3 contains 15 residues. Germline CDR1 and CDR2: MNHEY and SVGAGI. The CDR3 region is CASSYSSGAGQPQHF. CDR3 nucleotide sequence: TGTGCCAGCAGTTACTCTTCAGGGGCAGGGCAGCCCCAGCATTTT.

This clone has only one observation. CDR3 amino acids: CASSLGNVGPFWETQYF. CDR3 sequence (DNA): TGTGCCAGCAGCTTAGGGAACGTAGGGCCGTTTTGGGAGACCCAGTACTTC. V is TRBV5-5 and J is TRBJ2-5; no firm D call. Germline V gene sequence: CDR1 SGHKS, CDR2 YYEKEE (reference sequence). Trimming stripped 2 bases from V and 5 bases from J, with 22 bases between. The CDR3 loop spans 17 amino acids.

CDR3 protein: CASSPRGRDEQYF. CDR3 in DNA: TGTGCCAGCAGCCCCAGGGGTCGGGACGAGCAGTACTTC. V usage is TRBV7-9 and J usage is TRBJ2-7; the D gene is possibly TRBD1 (6 bases). CDR1 and CDR2 from the germline V gene are SEHNR and FQNEAQ (reference sequence). With 5 bases removed from V and 5 bases from J, the gap between germline ends came to 13 bases. This CDR3 region has 13 residues. The full variable domain, rest sourced from reference TRBV7-9 and TRBJ2-7, is DTGVSQNPRHKITKRGQNVTFRCDPISEHNRLYWYRQTLGQGPEFLTYFQNEAQLEKSRLLSDRFSAERPKGSFSTLEIQRTEQGDSAMYLCASSPRGRDEQYFGPGTRLTVT.

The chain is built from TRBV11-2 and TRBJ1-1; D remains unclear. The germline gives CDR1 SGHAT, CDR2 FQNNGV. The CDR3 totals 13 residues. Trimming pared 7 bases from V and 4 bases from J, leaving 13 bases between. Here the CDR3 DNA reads TGTGCCAGCAAGGGTATTTTTGGCACTGAAGCTTTCTTT. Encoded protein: CASKGIFGTEAFF.